This T cell receptor beta chain was obtained from a study of T cells in Graves' hyperthyroidism and ophthalmopathy. Study results and limitations: Blood shared most expanded thyroid clonotypes above 0.001. Ophthalmopathy and stable hyperthyroidism were told apart by a 13 V-J model.

What was amplified from RNA transcripts were TCR beta CDR3 regions. RT-PCR in the first round (using the HTBI primer set) targeted the TCR CDR3. TCRdb redid the calling of the multiplex PCR reads with MiXCR, one entry per CDR3 protein. The data contain about 560,000 distinct CDR3 sequences, about a sixth of them singletons. It was considered stable Graves' hyperthyroidism when ophthalmopathy did not progress within 18 months. Patients with uncontrolled infections, other autoimmune diseases, pregnancy or lactation were excluded. The CDR3 is made up of 14 amino acids. Trimming removed 5 bases from V and 4 bases from J; junction bases left unmatched: 7. CDR1 and CDR2 (germline): MNHEY, SVGEGT. In the case of this clonotype: Its antigen is not known.

The sample comprised blood. This receptor was identified in a woman in her late teens or twenties with Graves' hyperthyroidism. This chain connects TRBV6-2 or TRBV6-3 to TRBJ1-2; 7 bases line up with TRBD1. The DNA for the CDR3 is TGTGCCAGCAGTCTATCCGGACAGGCCTATGGCTACACCTTC. This encodes CASSLSGQAYGYTF.